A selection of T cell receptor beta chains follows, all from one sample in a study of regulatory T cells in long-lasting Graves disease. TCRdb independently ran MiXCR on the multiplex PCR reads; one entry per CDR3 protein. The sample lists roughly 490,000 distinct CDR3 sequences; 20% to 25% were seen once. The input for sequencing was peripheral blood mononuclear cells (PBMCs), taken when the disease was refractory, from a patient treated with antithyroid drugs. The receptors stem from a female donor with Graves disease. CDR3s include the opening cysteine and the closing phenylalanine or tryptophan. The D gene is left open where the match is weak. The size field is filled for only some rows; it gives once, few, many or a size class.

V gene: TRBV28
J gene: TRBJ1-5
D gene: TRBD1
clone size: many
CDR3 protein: CASSFRGLSNQPQHF
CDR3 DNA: TGTGCCAGCAGTTTCAGGGGGCTTAGCAATCAGCCCCAGCATTTT

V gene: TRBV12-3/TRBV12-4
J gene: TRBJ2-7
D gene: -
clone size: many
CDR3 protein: CASTKTGLSYEQYF
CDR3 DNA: TGTGCCAGCACCAAGACAGGCCTCTCCTACGAGCAGTACTTC

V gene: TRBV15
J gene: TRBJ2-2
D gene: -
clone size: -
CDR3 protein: CATSRDRQSNTGELFF
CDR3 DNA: TGTGCCACCAGCAGAGATCGACAGTCGAACACCGGGGAGCTGTTTTTT

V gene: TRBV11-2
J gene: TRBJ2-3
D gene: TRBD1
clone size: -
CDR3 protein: CASSRIGGQGSSDTQYF
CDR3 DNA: TGTGCCAGCAGCCGAATCGGGGGACAGGGGAGCTCAGATACGCAGTATTTT

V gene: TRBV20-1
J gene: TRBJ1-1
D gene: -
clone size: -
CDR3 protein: CSARSQDRNTEAFF
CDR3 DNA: TGCAGTGCCAGGTCCCAGGACAGGAACACTGAAGCTTTCTTT

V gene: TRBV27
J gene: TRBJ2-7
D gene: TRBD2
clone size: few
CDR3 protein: CASRETSLYYEQYF
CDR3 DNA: TGTGCCAGCAGGGAGACTAGCCTCTACTACGAGCAGTACTTC

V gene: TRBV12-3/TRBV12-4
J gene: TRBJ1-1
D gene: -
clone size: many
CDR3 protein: CASSLRETEAFF
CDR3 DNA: TGTGCCAGCAGCTTACGGGAAACTGAAGCTTTCTTT

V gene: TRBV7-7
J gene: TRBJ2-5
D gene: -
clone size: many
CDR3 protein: CASSFQGGETQYF
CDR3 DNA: TGTGCCAGCAGTTTTCAGGGGGGAGAGACCCAGTACTTC

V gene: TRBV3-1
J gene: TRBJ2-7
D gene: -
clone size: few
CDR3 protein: CASSQDYQAAGSEQYF
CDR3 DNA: TGTGCCAGCAGCCAAGATTACCAAGCGGCGGGCTCCGAGCAGTACTTC

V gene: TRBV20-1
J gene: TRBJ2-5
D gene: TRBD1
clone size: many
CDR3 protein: CSAPGQGQETQYF
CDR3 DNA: TGCAGTGCGCCTGGACAGGGACAGGAGACCCAGTACTTC

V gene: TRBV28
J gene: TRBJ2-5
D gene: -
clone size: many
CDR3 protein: CASSSDLYQETQYF
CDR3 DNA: TGTGCCAGCAGTTCCGACTTGTACCAAGAGACCCAGTACTTC

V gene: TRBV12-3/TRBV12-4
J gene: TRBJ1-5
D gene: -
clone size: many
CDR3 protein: CASSLMDNQPQHF
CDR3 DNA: TGTGCCAGCAGCTTAATGGACAATCAGCCCCAGCATTTT

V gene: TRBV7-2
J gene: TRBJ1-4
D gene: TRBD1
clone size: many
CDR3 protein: CASSSSGTGWKLFF
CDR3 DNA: TGTGCCAGCAGTTCCTCCGGGACAGGGTGGAAACTGTTTTTT

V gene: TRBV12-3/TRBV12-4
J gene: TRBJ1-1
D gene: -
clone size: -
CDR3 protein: CASSLVGQGRAEAFF
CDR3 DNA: TGTGCCAGCAGCTTGGTCGGCCAGGGCAGGGCTGAAGCTTTCTTT

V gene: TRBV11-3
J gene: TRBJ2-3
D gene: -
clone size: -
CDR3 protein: CASSLVEGTDTQYF
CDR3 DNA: TGTGCCAGCAGCTTAGTGGAAGGAACAGATACGCAGTATTTT

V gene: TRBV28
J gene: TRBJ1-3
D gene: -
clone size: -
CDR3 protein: CASSSFQRPRLGNTIYF
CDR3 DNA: TGTGCCAGCAGTAGTTTCCAGCGCCCACGCCTCGGAAACACCATATATTTT

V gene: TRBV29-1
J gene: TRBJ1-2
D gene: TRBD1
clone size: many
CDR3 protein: CSVEGPTGSHGYTF
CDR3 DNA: TGCAGCGTTGAGGGCCCGACAGGGTCCCATGGCTACACCTTC

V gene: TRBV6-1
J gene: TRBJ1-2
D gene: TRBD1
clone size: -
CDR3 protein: CASSESGQGGYYGYTF
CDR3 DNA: TGTGCCAGCAGTGAGTCAGGACAGGGGGGATACTATGGCTACACCTTC

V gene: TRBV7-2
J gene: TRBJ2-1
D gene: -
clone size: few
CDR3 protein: CASSRRDSQAGFF
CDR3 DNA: TGTGCCAGCAGCCGCCGGGACTCCCAAGCGGGGTTCTTC

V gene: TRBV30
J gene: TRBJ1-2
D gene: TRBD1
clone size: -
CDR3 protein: CAWRGTGIGGYTF
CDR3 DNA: TGTGCCTGGAGGGGGACAGGGATCGGAGGCTACACCTTC

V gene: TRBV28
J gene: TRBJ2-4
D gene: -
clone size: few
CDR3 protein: CASTPERVAKNIQYF
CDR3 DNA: TGTGCCAGCACCCCGGAGCGGGTTGCCAAAAACATTCAGTACTTC

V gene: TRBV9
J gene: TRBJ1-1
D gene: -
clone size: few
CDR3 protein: CASSVGLGMNTEAFF
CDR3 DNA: TGTGCCAGCAGCGTAGGTCTGGGAATGAACACTGAAGCTTTCTTT

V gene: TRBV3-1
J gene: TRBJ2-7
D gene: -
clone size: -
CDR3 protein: CASSHAGAGEQYF
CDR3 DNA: TGTGCCAGCAGCCACGCGGGGGCGGGGGAGCAGTACTTC

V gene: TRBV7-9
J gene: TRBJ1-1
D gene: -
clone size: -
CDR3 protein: CASSGFNTEAFF
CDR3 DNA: TGTGCCAGCTCGGGTTTTAACACTGAAGCTTTCTTT

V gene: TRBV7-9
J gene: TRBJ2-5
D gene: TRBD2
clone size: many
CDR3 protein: CASSSTGTSGLYQETQYF
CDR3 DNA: TGTGCCAGCAGCTCAACCGGGACTAGCGGGTTGTACCAAGAGACCCAGTACTTC

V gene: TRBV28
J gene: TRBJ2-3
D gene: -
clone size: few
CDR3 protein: CASSSAGTWTDTQYF
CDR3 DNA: TGTGCCAGCAGTTCCGCCGGGACATGGACAGATACGCAGTATTTT

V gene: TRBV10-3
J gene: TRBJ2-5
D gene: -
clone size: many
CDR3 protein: CAISEEGAGTQYF
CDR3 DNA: TGTGCCATCAGTGAGGAGGGCGCGGGGACCCAGTACTTC

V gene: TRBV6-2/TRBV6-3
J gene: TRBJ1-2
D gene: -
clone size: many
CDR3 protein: CASSYSTGQYGYTF
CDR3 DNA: TGTGCCAGCAGTTACTCGACAGGCCAATATGGCTACACCTTC

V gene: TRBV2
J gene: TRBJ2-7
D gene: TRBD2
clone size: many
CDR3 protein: CASSEAFAGVSYEQYF
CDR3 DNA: TGTGCCAGCAGTGAAGCTTTTGCGGGGGTCTCCTACGAGCAGTACTTC

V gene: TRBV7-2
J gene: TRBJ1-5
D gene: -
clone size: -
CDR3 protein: CASSLVGPDQPQHF
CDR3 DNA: TGTGCCAGCAGCTTAGTCGGTCCGGATCAGCCCCAGCATTTT

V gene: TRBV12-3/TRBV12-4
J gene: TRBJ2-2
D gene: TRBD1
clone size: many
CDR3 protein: CASSSPGQGNTGELFF
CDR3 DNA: TGTGCCAGCAGTTCCCCGGGACAGGGGAACACCGGGGAGCTGTTTTTT